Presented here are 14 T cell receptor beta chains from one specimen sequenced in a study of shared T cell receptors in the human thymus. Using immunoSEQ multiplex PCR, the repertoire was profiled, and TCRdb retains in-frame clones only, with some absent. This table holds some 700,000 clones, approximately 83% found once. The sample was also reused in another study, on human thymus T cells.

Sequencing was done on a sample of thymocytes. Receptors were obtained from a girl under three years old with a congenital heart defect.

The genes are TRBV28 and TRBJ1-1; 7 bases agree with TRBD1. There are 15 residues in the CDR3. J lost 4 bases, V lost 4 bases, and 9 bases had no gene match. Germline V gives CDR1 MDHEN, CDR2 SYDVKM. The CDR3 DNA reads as TGTGCCAGCAGTTCGCCCCTGAACAGGGGCACTGAAGCTTTCTTT. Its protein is CASSSPLNRGTEAFF.

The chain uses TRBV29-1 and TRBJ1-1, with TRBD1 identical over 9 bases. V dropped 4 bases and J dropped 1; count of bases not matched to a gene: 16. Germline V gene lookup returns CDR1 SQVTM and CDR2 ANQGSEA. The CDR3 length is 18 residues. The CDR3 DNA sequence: TGCAGCGTTGGGGCCCCGGGACAGGGTCCAATCGCGAACACTGAAGCTTTCTTT. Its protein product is CSVGAPGQGPIANTEAFF.

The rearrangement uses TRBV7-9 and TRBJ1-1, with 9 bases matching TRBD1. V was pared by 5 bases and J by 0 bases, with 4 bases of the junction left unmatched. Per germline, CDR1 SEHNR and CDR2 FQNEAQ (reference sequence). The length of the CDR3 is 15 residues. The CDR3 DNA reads TGTGCCAGCAGCACAAGGACAGGGGTGAACACTGAAGCTTTCTTT. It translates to CASSTRTGVNTEAFF.

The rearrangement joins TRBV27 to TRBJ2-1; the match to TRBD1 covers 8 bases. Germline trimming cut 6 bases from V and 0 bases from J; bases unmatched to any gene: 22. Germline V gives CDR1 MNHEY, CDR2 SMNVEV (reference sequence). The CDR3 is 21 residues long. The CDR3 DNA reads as TGTGCCAGCAGCACACAAGATGGACAGGGTAGACAATTCAGCTCCTACAATGAGCAGTTCTTC. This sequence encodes CASSTQDGQGRQFSSYNEQFF.

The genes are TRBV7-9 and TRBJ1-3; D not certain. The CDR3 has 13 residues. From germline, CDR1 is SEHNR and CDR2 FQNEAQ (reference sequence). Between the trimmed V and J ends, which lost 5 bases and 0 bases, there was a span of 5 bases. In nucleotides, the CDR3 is TGTGCCAGCAGCCCCATCTCTGGAAACACCATATATTTT. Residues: CASSPISGNTIYF.

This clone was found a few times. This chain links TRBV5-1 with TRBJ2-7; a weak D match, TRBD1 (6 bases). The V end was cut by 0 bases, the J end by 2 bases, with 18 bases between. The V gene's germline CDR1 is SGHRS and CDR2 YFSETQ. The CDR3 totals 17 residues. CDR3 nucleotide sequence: TGCGCCAGCAGCTTGGTCTGGCGGCAGGGGAAGGCCTACGAGCAGTACTTC. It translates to CASSLVWRQGKAYEQYF.

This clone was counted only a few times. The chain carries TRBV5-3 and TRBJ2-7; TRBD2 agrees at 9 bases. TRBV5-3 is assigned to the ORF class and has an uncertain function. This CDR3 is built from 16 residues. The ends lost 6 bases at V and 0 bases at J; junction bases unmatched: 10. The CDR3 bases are TGTGCCAGAAAGAGGGCTAGCGGGAAGAGCTCCTACGAGCAGTACTTC. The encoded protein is CARKRASGKSSYEQYF.

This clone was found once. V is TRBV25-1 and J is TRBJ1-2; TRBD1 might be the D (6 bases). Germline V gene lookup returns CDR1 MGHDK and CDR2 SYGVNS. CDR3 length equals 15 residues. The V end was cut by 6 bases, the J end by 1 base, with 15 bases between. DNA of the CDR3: TGTGCCAGCAGGGGGACGGGGGGCAGTAACTATGGCTACACCTTC. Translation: CASRGTGGSNYGYTF.

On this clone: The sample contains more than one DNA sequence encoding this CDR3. CDR3 sequence (DNA): TGTGCCAGCAGCCACTCTGGAGGCAGATTTAATGAAAAACTGTTTTTT. This codes for CASSHSGGRFNEKLFF. The rearrangement joins TRBV28 to TRBJ1-4; D not certain. The CDR3 has 16 amino acids. V gave up 6 bases and J gave up 4 bases, with 18 bases separating them. CDR1 MDHEN and CDR2 SYDVKM come from the germline V gene.

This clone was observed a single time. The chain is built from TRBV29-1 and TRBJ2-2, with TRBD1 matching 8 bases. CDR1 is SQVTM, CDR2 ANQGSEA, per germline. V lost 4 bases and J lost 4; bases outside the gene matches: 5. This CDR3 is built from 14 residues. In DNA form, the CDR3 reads TGCAGCGTTGCAGGGACAGGAGGCACCGGGGAGCTGTTTTTT. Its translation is CSVAGTGGTGELFF.

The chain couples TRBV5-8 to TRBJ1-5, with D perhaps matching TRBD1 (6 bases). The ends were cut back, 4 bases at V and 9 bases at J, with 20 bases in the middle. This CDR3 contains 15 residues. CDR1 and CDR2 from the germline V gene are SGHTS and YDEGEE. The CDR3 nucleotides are TGTGCCAGCAGCGGCCGGGACACAGGCTGGGGGCCCCAGCATTTT. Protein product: CASSGRDTGWGPQHF. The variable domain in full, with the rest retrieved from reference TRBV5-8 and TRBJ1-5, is EAGVTQSPTHLIKTRGQQATLRCSPISGHTSVYWYQQALGLGLQFLLWYDEGEERNRGNFPPRFSGRQFPNYSSELNVNALELEDSALYLCASSGRDTGWGPQHFGDGTRLSIL.

CDR3 sequence: CASSQLAGAYEQYF. CDR3 nucleotides: TGTGCCAGCAGTCAACTAGCGGGCGCCTACGAGCAGTACTTC. This chain joins TRBV6-5 and TRBJ2-7, with 9 bases identical to TRBD2. Germline CDR1 MNHEY, CDR2 SVGAGI. CDR3 size: 14 residues. Germline trimming cut 5 bases from V and 2 bases from J; bases unmatched to any gene: 4.

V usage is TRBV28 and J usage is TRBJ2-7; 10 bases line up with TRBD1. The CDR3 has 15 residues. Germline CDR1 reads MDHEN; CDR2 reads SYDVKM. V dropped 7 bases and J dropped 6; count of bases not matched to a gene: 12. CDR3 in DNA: TGTGCCAGCACATGGGGGACAGGGGATATAAGCGAGCAGTACTTC. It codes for CASTWGTGDISEQYF. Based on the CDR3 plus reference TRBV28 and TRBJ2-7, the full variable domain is DVKVTQSSRYLVKRTGEKVFLECVQDMDHENMFWYRQDPGLGLRLIYFSYDVKMKEKGDIPEGYSVSREKKERFSLILESASTNQTSMYLCASTWGTGDISEQYFGPGTRLTVT.

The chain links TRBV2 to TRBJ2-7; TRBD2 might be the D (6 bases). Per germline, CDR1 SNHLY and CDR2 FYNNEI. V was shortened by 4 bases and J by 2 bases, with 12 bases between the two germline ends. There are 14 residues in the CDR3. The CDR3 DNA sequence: TGTGCCAGCAGTGCGACTAGGGACCCCTACGAGCAGTACTTC. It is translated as CASSATRDPYEQYF.